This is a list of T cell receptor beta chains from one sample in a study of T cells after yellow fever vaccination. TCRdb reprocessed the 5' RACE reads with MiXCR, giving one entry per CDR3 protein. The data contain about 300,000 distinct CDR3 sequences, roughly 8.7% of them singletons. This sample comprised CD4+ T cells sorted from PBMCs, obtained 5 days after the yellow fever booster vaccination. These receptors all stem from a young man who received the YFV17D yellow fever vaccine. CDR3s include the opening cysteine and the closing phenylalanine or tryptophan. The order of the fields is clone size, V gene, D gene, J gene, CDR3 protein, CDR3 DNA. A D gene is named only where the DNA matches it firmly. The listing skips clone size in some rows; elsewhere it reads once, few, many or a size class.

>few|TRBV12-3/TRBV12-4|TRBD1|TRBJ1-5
CASSSSRGTGVEISNQPQHF
TGTGCCAGCAGTTCTAGTCGAGGGACAGGGGTGGAGATAAGCAATCAGCCCCAGCATTTT
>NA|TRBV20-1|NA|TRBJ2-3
CSARTPGRDTDTQYF
TGCAGTGCTAGAACCCCGGGACGGGACACAGATACGCAGTATTTT
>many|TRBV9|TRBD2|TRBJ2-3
CASSVDGGGDTQYF
TGTGCCAGCAGCGTAGACGGGGGGGGAGATACGCAGTATTTT
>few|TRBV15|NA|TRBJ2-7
CATSRDMQGYEQYF
TGTGCCACCAGCAGAGATATGCAGGGCTACGAGCAGTACTTC
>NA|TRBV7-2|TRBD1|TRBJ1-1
CASSNGQGAEAFF
TGTGCCAGCAGCAATGGACAGGGCGCTGAAGCTTTCTTT
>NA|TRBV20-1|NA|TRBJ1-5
CSASDVRRPQHF
TGCAGTGCTAGTGACGTCAGGCGACCCCAGCATTTT
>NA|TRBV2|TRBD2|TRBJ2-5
CASSKSGAYQETQYF
TGTGCCAGCAGTAAGAGCGGGGCCTACCAAGAGACCCAGTACTTC
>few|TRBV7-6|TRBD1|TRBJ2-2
CASSLITGGFATGELFF
TGTGCCAGCAGCCTAATCACAGGGGGTTTTGCCACCGGGGAGCTGTTTTTT
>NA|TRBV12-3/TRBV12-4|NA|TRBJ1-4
CASSKGGWYEKLFF
TGTGCCAGCAGTAAAGGGGGATGGTATGAAAAACTGTTTTTT
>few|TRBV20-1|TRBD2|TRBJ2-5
CSASRTSWGLETQYF
TGCAGTGCTAGTAGGACTAGCTGGGGCTTGGAGACCCAGTACTTC
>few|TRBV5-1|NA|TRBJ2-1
CASKGDLNPNEQFF
TGCGCCAGCAAGGGGGACCTTAACCCCAATGAGCAGTTCTTC
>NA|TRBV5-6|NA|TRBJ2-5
CASSSGWRETQYF
TGTGCCAGCAGCTCCGGCTGGCGGGAGACCCAGTACTTC
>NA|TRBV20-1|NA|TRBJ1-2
CSARDLNGYTF
TGCAGTGCTAGAGATCTCAATGGCTACACCTTC
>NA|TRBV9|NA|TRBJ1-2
CASSVEVGRGYTF
TGTGCCAGCAGCGTAGAAGTAGGTCGTGGCTACACCTTC
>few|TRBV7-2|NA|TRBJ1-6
CASSLWGQLHF
TGTGCCAGCAGCTTATGGGGGCAACTCCACTTT
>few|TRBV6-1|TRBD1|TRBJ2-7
CASSPTGAEQYF
TGTGCCAGCAGTCCAACAGGGGCCGAGCAGTACTTC
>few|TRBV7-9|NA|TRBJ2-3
CASRRQETLLATQYF
TGTGCCAGTCGCCGACAGGAAACCTTGTTGGCTACGCAGTATTTT
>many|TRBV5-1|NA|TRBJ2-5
CASSRTQSGGQETQYF
TGCGCCAGCAGCCGGACCCAGTCCGGCGGCCAAGAGACCCAGTACTTC
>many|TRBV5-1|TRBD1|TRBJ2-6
CASSGSTGSGANVLTF
TGCGCCAGCAGCGGTTCGACAGGGTCCGGGGCCAACGTCCTGACTTTC
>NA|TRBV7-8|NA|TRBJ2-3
CASSPVRTGRAHTQYF
TGTGCCAGCAGCCCAGTAAGGACAGGGAGGGCACATACGCAGTATTTT
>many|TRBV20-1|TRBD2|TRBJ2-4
CSAPLAGSNIQYF
TGCAGTGCTCCCTTAGCGGGTTCAAACATTCAGTACTTC
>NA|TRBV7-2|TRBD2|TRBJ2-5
CASSSHSGTGGETQYF
TGTGCCAGCAGCTCCCATAGCGGGACGGGCGGTGAGACCCAGTACTTC
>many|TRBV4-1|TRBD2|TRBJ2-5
CASSQQLAGAKTQYF
TGCGCCAGCAGCCAACAACTAGCGGGGGCGAAGACCCAGTACTTC
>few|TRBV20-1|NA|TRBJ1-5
CSAKTGQGRQPQHF
TGCAGTGCTAAAACAGGGCAGGGGAGGCAGCCCCAGCATTTT
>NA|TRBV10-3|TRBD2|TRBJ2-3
CAIMNGGVPDTQYF
TGTGCCATCATGAACGGGGGGGTCCCAGATACGCAGTATTTT
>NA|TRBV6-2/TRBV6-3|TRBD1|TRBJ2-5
CASSYSTRGQQETQYF
TGTGCCAGCAGTTACTCGACGAGGGGGCAGCAAGAGACCCAGTACTTC
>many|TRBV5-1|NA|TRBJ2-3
CASSLTADTQYF
TGCGCCAGCAGCTTAACAGCGGATACGCAGTATTTT
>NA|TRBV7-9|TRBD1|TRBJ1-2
CASSLHRGSNYGYTF
TGTGCCAGCAGTTTGCACAGGGGTTCTAACTATGGCTACACCTTC
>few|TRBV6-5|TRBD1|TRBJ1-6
CASSSRQGNNSPLHF
TGTGCCAGCAGCTCTAGACAGGGTAATAATTCACCCCTCCACTTT
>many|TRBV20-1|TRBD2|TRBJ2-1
CSASSVLAGYNEQFF
TGCAGTGCTAGTTCGGTTCTAGCGGGGTACAATGAGCAGTTCTTC
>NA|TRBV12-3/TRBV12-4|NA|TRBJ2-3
CASRPGHITDTQYF
TGTGCCAGCAGGCCGGGACACATAACAGATACGCAGTATTTT
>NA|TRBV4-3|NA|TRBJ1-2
CASSLERLTYGYTF
TGCGCCAGCAGCCTAGAGCGTCTTACCTATGGCTACACCTTC
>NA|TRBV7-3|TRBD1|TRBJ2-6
CASSSQGAGANVLTF
TGTGCCAGCAGCTCCCAGGGGGCTGGGGCCAACGTCCTGACTTTC
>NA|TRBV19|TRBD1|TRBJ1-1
CASRVEDRENTEAFF
TGTGCCAGTAGGGTCGAGGACAGGGAGAACACTGAAGCTTTCTTT
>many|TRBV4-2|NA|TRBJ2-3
CASSQGQDPSTDTQYF
TGTGCCAGCAGCCAAGGACAGGACCCGAGCACAGATACGCAGTATTTT
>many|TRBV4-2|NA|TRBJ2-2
CASSQDLYTGELFF
TGTGCCAGCAGCCAAGATCTGTACACCGGGGAGCTGTTTTTT